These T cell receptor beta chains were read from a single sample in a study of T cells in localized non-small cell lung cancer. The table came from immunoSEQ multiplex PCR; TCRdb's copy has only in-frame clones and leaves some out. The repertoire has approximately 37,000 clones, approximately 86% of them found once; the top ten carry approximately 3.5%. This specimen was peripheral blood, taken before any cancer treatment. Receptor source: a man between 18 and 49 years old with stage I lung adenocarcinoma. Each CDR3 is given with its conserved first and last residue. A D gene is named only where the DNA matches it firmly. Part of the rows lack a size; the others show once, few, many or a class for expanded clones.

CDR3aa: CASCRGTDTEAFF
CDR3nt: TGCGCCAGCTGCCGGGGAACGGACACTGAAGCTTTCTTT
v_gene: TRBV5-1
j_gene: TRBJ1-1
d_gene: NA
abundance: NA

CDR3aa: CATRDSTYGYTF
CDR3nt: TGTGCCACCCGGGACAGTACCTATGGCTACACCTTC
v_gene: TRBV28
j_gene: TRBJ1-2
d_gene: TRBD1
abundance: NA

CDR3aa: CASSSKTPVGPEAFF
CDR3nt: TGTGCCAGCAGCTCAAAGACCCCCGTAGGGCCTGAAGCTTTCTTT
v_gene: TRBV7-2
j_gene: TRBJ1-1
d_gene: NA
abundance: NA

CDR3aa: CASSFVGGGEKLFF
CDR3nt: TGTGCCAGCAGTTTTGTGGGGGGGGGTGAAAAACTGTTTTTT
v_gene: TRBV27
j_gene: TRBJ1-4
d_gene: NA
abundance: NA

CDR3aa: CASSKRSGEREREQFF
CDR3nt: TGTGCCAGCAGCAAACGGTCTGGGGAGAGGGAACGGGAGCAGTTCTTC
v_gene: TRBV21-1
j_gene: TRBJ2-1
d_gene: NA
abundance: NA

CDR3aa: CASSMWGRAGTEAFF
CDR3nt: TGTGCCAGTAGTATGTGGGGGAGGGCAGGCACTGAAGCTTTCTTT
v_gene: TRBV19
j_gene: TRBJ1-1
d_gene: NA
abundance: once

CDR3aa: CASSVDRADNEKLFF
CDR3nt: TGTGCCAGCAGCGTTGACAGGGCCGATAATGAAAAACTGTTTTTT
v_gene: TRBV9
j_gene: TRBJ1-4
d_gene: TRBD1
abundance: NA

CDR3aa: CASERVQRGSPLHF
CDR3nt: TGTGCCAGTGAGCGGGTCCAACGGGGCTCACCCCTCCACTTT
v_gene: TRBV19
j_gene: TRBJ1-6
d_gene: NA
abundance: NA

CDR3aa: CASSPETGADYTF
CDR3nt: TGTGCCAGCTCACCTGAGACCGGGGCGGACTACACCTTC
v_gene: TRBV18
j_gene: TRBJ1-2
d_gene: NA
abundance: NA

CDR3aa: CASSALGRQNIQYF
CDR3nt: TGTGCCAGTAGTGCTTTGGGGCGACAAAACATTCAGTACTTC
v_gene: TRBV19
j_gene: TRBJ2-4
d_gene: NA
abundance: NA

CDR3aa: CASSLAGTTNEKLFF
CDR3nt: TGTGCCAGCAGCCTCGCTGGAACAACTAATGAAAAACTGTTTTTT
v_gene: TRBV6-5
j_gene: TRBJ1-4
d_gene: NA
abundance: few

CDR3aa: CASSASSVNTEAFF
CDR3nt: TGTGCCAGCAGCGCGTCATCTGTGAACACTGAAGCTTTCTTT
v_gene: TRBV9
j_gene: TRBJ1-1
d_gene: NA
abundance: NA

CDR3aa: CASSSGGGETQYF
CDR3nt: TGCGCCAGCTCTAGCGGGGGGGGAGAGACCCAGTACTTC
v_gene: TRBV5-1
j_gene: TRBJ2-5
d_gene: TRBD2
abundance: NA

CDR3aa: CASSLVGSLGNIQYF
CDR3nt: TGTGCCAGCAGCTTAGTCGGTTCCCTCGGGAACATTCAGTACTTC
v_gene: TRBV7-3
j_gene: TRBJ2-4
d_gene: NA
abundance: NA

CDR3aa: CASSQGDRDQETQYF
CDR3nt: TGCGCCAGCAGCCAAGGGGACAGGGACCAAGAGACCCAGTACTTC
v_gene: TRBV4-1
j_gene: TRBJ2-5
d_gene: TRBD1
abundance: NA

CDR3aa: CASSLRDRGMSEQFF
CDR3nt: TGCGCCAGCAGCCTTCGGGACAGGGGTATGAGTGAGCAGTTCTTC
v_gene: TRBV4-1
j_gene: TRBJ2-1
d_gene: TRBD1
abundance: NA

CDR3aa: CASSQENRDGLGYTF
CDR3nt: TGCGCCAGCAGCCAGGAAAACCGGGACGGACTAGGCTACACCTTC
v_gene: TRBV4-3
j_gene: TRBJ1-2
d_gene: NA
abundance: NA

CDR3aa: CASSEQGASYGYTF
CDR3nt: TGTGCCAGCAGCGAACAGGGGGCTTCCTATGGCTACACCTTC
v_gene: TRBV7-9
j_gene: TRBJ1-2
d_gene: TRBD1
abundance: NA

CDR3aa: CASSQVGDDRVRGQPQHF
CDR3nt: TGTGCCAGCAGCCAAGTGGGGGATGACAGGGTGAGGGGACAGCCCCAGCATTTT
v_gene: TRBV4-2
j_gene: TRBJ1-5
d_gene: TRBD1
abundance: NA

CDR3aa: CASSSPSRRESTDTQYF
CDR3nt: TGCGCCAGCAGCTCACCTTCCCGGAGGGAGAGCACAGATACGCAGTATTTT
v_gene: TRBV4-3
j_gene: TRBJ2-3
d_gene: NA
abundance: NA

CDR3aa: CASRTTSGSGELFF
CDR3nt: TGTGCCAGTAGAACGACTAGTGGGTCCGGGGAGCTGTTTTTT
v_gene: TRBV19
j_gene: TRBJ2-2
d_gene: NA
abundance: NA

CDR3aa: CASSTWGLNTEAFF
CDR3nt: TGTGCCAGCAGCACATGGGGGCTGAACACTGAAGCTTTCTTT
v_gene: TRBV7-9
j_gene: TRBJ1-1
d_gene: NA
abundance: NA

CDR3aa: CASSLSTGERGYTF
CDR3nt: TGTGCCAGCAGTTTATCGACAGGAGAACGTGGCTACACCTTC
v_gene: TRBV27
j_gene: TRBJ1-2
d_gene: NA
abundance: NA

CDR3aa: CASSEAPGGAGANVLTF
CDR3nt: TGTGCCAGCAGTGAAGCCCCAGGGGGCGCTGGGGCCAACGTCCTGACTTTC
v_gene: TRBV6-4
j_gene: TRBJ2-6
d_gene: TRBD1
abundance: NA

CDR3aa: CASRTQGSTDTQYF
CDR3nt: TGTGCCAGTAGGACTCAGGGGAGCACAGATACGCAGTATTTT
v_gene: TRBV19
j_gene: TRBJ2-3
d_gene: NA
abundance: NA

CDR3aa: CASSLAGGTSYNEQFF
CDR3nt: TGTGCCAGCAGCTTAGCTGGCGGTACCTCCTACAATGAGCAGTTCTTC
v_gene: TRBV7-8
j_gene: TRBJ2-1
d_gene: NA
abundance: NA

CDR3aa: CASSLAQATSYEQYF
CDR3nt: TGTGCCAGCAGCTTAGCACAGGCTACCTCCTACGAGCAGTACTTC
v_gene: TRBV7-9
j_gene: TRBJ2-7
d_gene: NA
abundance: once

CDR3aa: CASMDTEAFF
CDR3nt: TGTGCCAGCATGGACACTGAAGCTTTCTTT
v_gene: TRBV2
j_gene: TRBJ1-1
d_gene: NA
abundance: NA

CDR3aa: CASSQTGLSNQPQHF
CDR3nt: TGTGCCAGCAGCCAGACAGGGTTAAGCAATCAGCCCCAGCATTTT
v_gene: TRBV7-2
j_gene: TRBJ1-5
d_gene: TRBD1
abundance: NA

CDR3aa: CASRDRGKDYGYTF
CDR3nt: TGTGCCAGCAGGGACAGGGGGAAGGACTATGGCTACACCTTC
v_gene: TRBV6-5
j_gene: TRBJ1-2
d_gene: TRBD1
abundance: NA

CDR3aa: CASTQGSGAGELFF
CDR3nt: TGTGCCAGCACCCAGGGTTCGGGGGCCGGGGAGCTGTTTTTT
v_gene: TRBV6-5
j_gene: TRBJ2-2
d_gene: NA
abundance: NA

CDR3aa: CASSLTSGGKETQYF
CDR3nt: TGTGCCAGCAGTCTGACTAGCGGGGGGAAAGAGACCCAGTACTTC
v_gene: TRBV7-3
j_gene: TRBJ2-5
d_gene: TRBD2
abundance: NA

CDR3aa: CASSAGLGQPQHF
CDR3nt: TGTGCCAGCAGCGCAGGGCTGGGCCAGCCCCAGCATTTT
v_gene: TRBV7-7
j_gene: TRBJ1-5
d_gene: NA
abundance: few

CDR3aa: CASSPSRGTEAFF
CDR3nt: TGTGCCAGTAGTCCCTCCCGTGGCACTGAAGCTTTCTTT
v_gene: TRBV19
j_gene: TRBJ1-1
d_gene: NA
abundance: NA

CDR3aa: CASSYGAAEAFF
CDR3nt: TGTGCCAGCAGTTACGGGGCGGCGGAAGCTTTCTTT
v_gene: TRBV6-6
j_gene: TRBJ1-1
d_gene: NA
abundance: NA

CDR3aa: CASRYLQGAGEQYF
CDR3nt: TGTGCCAGCAGGTACCTACAGGGGGCGGGGGAGCAGTACTTC
v_gene: TRBV6-1
j_gene: TRBJ2-7
d_gene: TRBD1
abundance: NA

CDR3aa: CASSSPLYNEQFF
CDR3nt: TGTGCCAGCAGCTCCCCTCTATACAATGAGCAGTTCTTC
v_gene: TRBV7-3
j_gene: TRBJ2-1
d_gene: NA
abundance: NA

CDR3aa: CASSETLTGTGELFF
CDR3nt: TGTGCCAGCAGCGAGACCTTGACGGGGACCGGGGAGCTGTTTTTT
v_gene: TRBV6-1
j_gene: TRBJ2-2
d_gene: NA
abundance: NA

CDR3aa: CASSGSRDREGGGTEAFF
CDR3nt: TGTGCCAGCAGCGGATCTAGGGACAGGGAAGGAGGAGGCACTGAAGCTTTCTTT
v_gene: TRBV7-9
j_gene: TRBJ1-1
d_gene: TRBD1
abundance: once

CDR3aa: CASSAPQGAHETQYF
CDR3nt: TGTGCCAGCAGCGCCCCACAGGGGGCGCATGAGACCCAGTACTTC
v_gene: TRBV11-2
j_gene: TRBJ2-5
d_gene: TRBD1
abundance: once

CDR3aa: CASSTIRGRNTIYF
CDR3nt: TGTGCCAGCAGTACAATCAGGGGCCGAAACACCATATATTTT
v_gene: TRBV28
j_gene: TRBJ1-3
d_gene: NA
abundance: NA

CDR3aa: CASSQNRGYEQYF
CDR3nt: TGCGCCAGCAGCCAGAACAGGGGCTACGAGCAGTACTTC
v_gene: TRBV5-1
j_gene: TRBJ2-7
d_gene: TRBD1
abundance: NA